These 23 T cell receptor beta chains were all obtained from the same sample, sequenced in a study of blood T cell repertoires in COVID-19. Clones were read by immunoSEQ multiplex PCR, and TCRdb kept only the in-frame ones, dropping some. The sample has 130,000 to 150,000 clones, approximately 90% seen once; the top ten hold more than 1%. Input material: PBMCs or T cells enriched from blood (not recorded which). These receptors were obtained from a woman in her 30s with acute COVID-19.

This clone showed up just a few times. The V gene is TRBV30, the J gene TRBJ2-7, with 9 bases aligning to TRBD2. The ends lost 3 bases at V and 4 bases at J; junction bases unmatched: 10. CDR1 is GTSNPN and CDR2 is SVGIG in the germline V gene (reference sequence). CDR3 length: 15 residues. CDR3 sequence reads: CAWSEASGILYEQYF. CDR3 nucleotide sequence: TGTGCCTGGAGCGAGGCTAGCGGGATTTTGTACGAGCAGTACTTC.

V and J are TRBV9 and TRBJ2-2; 13 nucleotides align to TRBD2. Germline CDR1 and CDR2: SGDLS and YYNGEE. V lost 4 bases, J lost 7 bases, and 7 bases stayed unmatched. CDR3 length: 16 residues. The CDR3 sequence: CASSRTSGRLGGELFF. In DNA, the CDR3 is TGTGCCAGCAGCAGGACTAGCGGGAGACTCGGCGGGGAGCTGTTTTTT.

The rearrangement links TRBV3-1 (or the pseudogene TRBV3-2) to TRBJ2-1; possibly TRBD2 for D (6 bases). The CDR3 totals 16 residues. The V gene lost 3 bases and the J gene lost 4 bases, with 16 bases spanning the gap. CDR1 LGHDT and CDR2 YNNKEL come from the germline V gene (reference sequence). DNA for the CDR3: TGTGCCAGCAGCCAGGGGGGAGGCGCCCTATACAATGAGCAGTTCTTC. It codes for CASSQGGGALYNEQFF.

The V and J genes are TRBV28 and TRBJ1-2; D call uncertain. V lost 2 bases, J lost 2 bases, and 9 bases lay in between. The CDR3 has 14 amino acids. The germline gives CDR1 MDHEN, CDR2 SYDVKM. In DNA, the CDR3 is TGTGCCAGCAGTTTACTGACTGAGAACTATGGCTACACCTTC. Protein sequence: CASSLLTENYGYTF.

The V call is TRBV3-1 (or the pseudogene TRBV3-2), the J call TRBJ2-7, with 8 bases matching TRBD2. This CDR3 is built from 12 residues. In germline, CDR1 is LGHDT, CDR2 YNNKEL (reference sequence). Germline trimming cut 8 bases from V and 1 base from J; bases unmatched to any gene: 1. Here the CDR3 DNA reads TGTGCCAGCCGGGGGGGGTCCTACGAGCAGTACTTC. It translates to CASRGGSYEQYF.

Written as DNA, the CDR3 is TGCAGTGCAAGTAGTACGGGAGCCATCGCGCGGAGTCTTGCGCAGTATTTT. This translates into CSASSTGAIARSLAQYF. The V and J genes are TRBV20-1 and TRBJ2-3; D might be TRBD2 (6 bases). Trimming shortened V by 6 bases and J by 10 bases, and 32 bases separated the two germline ends. Germline V gene sequence: CDR1 DFQATT, CDR2 SNEGSKA (reference sequence). The CDR3 is made up of 17 amino acids.

As concerns this clone: At one of its ends the junction is not consistent with the germline gene, which may arise from a read error. The chain combines TRBV2 with TRBJ1-2, with unresolved D. The CDR3 is 14 residues long. Germline CDR1 and CDR2: SNHLY and FYNNEI. In DNA form, the CDR3 reads TGTGCCAGCAGTACCAGTCAGCAGACTTATGACTACACCTTC. Translated: CASSTSQQTYDYTF.

The CDR3 loop reads CASKTDPSAGYTF. CDR3 DNA: TGTGCCAGCAAAACTGACCCTAGTGCTGGCTACACCTTC. The chain joins TRBV6-5 to TRBJ1-2; D is uncertain. Between the trimmed V and J ends, which lost 7 bases and 7 bases, there was a span of 16 bases. CDR1 and CDR2 from the germline V gene are MNHEY and SVGAGI. There are 13 residues in the CDR3.

The genes are TRBV6-5 and TRBJ1-1, with D maybe TRBD1 (5 bases). The CDR3 has 13 residues. Germline V gene sequence: CDR1 MNHEY, CDR2 SVGAGI. V lost 8 bases to trimming and J lost 5 bases, with 15 bases between them. The CDR3 DNA is TGTGCCAGCGGAGGGGTGGGTGAGACTGAAGCTTTCTTT. Translated: CASGGVGETEAFF.

V usage is TRBV18 and J usage is TRBJ1-2; TRBD1 might be the D (5 bases). CDR3 length: 15 amino acids. CDR1 KGHSH and CDR2 LQKENI come from the germline V gene. V gave up 3 bases and J gave up 5 bases, with 16 bases separating them. This CDR3 is CASSPTAPNPYGYTF. The CDR3 DNA follows: TGTGCCAGCTCACCGACAGCCCCAAACCCATATGGCTACACCTTC.

The chain combines TRBV5-4 with TRBJ1-1, with no clear D. Germline CDR1 reads SGHNT; CDR2 reads YYREEE (reference sequence). Between the trimmed V and J ends, which lost 4 bases and 0 bases, there was a span of 16 bases. This CDR3 contains 16 residues. CDR3 protein: CASSPNPGLMNTEAFF. The CDR3 DNA is TGTGCCAGCAGCCCGAACCCAGGCCTCATGAACACTGAAGCTTTCTTT.

The CDR3: CATGNSRGGNTGELFF. For the CDR3, the DNA is TGTGCCACAGGGAACTCTAGGGGGGGGAACACCGGGGAGCTGTTTTTT. The chain joins TRBV28 to TRBJ2-2, with D possibly being TRBD2 (7 bases). Germline values: CDR1 MDHEN, CDR2 SYDVKM. This CDR3 spans 16 amino acids. V gave up 10 bases and J gave up 1 base, with 19 bases separating them.

The V call is TRBV29-1, the J call TRBJ2-1; D may be TRBD2 (6 bases). CDR1 is SQVTM and CDR2 is ANQGSEA in the germline V gene. Trimming shortened V by 4 bases and J by 5 bases, and 15 bases separated the two germline ends. The CDR3 sequence is 14 residues long. The CDR3 nucleotides are TGCAGCGTTGGTAAACTAGCCGTAAACAATGAGCAGTTCTTC. Translating it yields CSVGKLAVNNEQFF.

The CDR3 sequence is CAWSVLGGMAYGYTF. CDR3 nucleotide sequence: TGTGCCTGGAGTGTACTTGGGGGGATGGCCTATGGCTACACCTTC. This rearrangement joins TRBV30 to TRBJ1-2; a possible D gene is TRBD1 (5 bases). The CDR3 runs 15 residues. Trimming removed 0 bases from V and 4 bases from J, with 15 bases in between. Germline V gene data show CDR1 as GTSNPN and CDR2 as SVGIG (reference sequence). Full variable domain (remainder filled in from reference TRBV30 and TRBJ1-2): SQTIHQWPATLVQPVGSPLSLECTVEGTSNPNLYWYRQAAGRGLQLLFYSVGIGQISSEVPQNLSASRPQDRQFILSSKKLLLSDSGFYLCAWSVLGGMAYGYTFGSGTRLTVV.

The gene calls are TRBV30 and TRBJ2-7; 12 positions match TRBD1. V lost 3 bases and J lost 2; bases outside the gene matches: 11. The CDR3 consists of 17 residues. CDR1 and CDR2 from the germline V gene are GTSNPN and SVGIG (reference sequence). Written as DNA, the CDR3 is TGTGCCTGGAGCGGGGGACAGGGGGCGCGAATTCCCTACGAGCAGTACTTC. It specifies CAWSGGQGARIPYEQYF.

The chain couples TRBV20-1 to TRBJ1-1; TRBD1 matches at 7 bases. The CDR3 runs to 13 residues. The germline CDR1 and CDR2 sequences are DFQATT and SNEGSKA (reference sequence). J gave up 2 bases and V 3 bases, and 3 bases lay outside the gene matches. CDR3: CSASWDSNTEAFF. The CDR3, as DNA: TGCAGTGCTAGTTGGGACAGTAACACTGAAGCTTTCTTT.

The chain links TRBV6-5 to TRBJ1-2, with D hard to call. Looked up from germline, CDR1 is MNHEY and CDR2 is SVGAGI. The V gene lost 6 bases and the J gene lost 4 bases, with 9 bases spanning the gap. The CDR3 extends over 12 amino acids. This CDR3 reads CASSPGSYGYTF. CDR3 nucleotide sequence: TGTGCCAGCAGCCCCGGGAGCTATGGCTACACCTTC.

V usage is TRBV7-2 and J usage is TRBJ1-3, with D unresolved. CDR1 and CDR2 from the germline V gene are SGHTA and FQGNSA. The CDR3 is made up of 15 amino acids. V gave up 2 bases and J gave up 0 bases, with 8 bases separating them. For the CDR3, the DNA is TGTGCCAGCAGCTTAATGATACTCTCTGGAAACACCATATATTTT. This translates into CASSLMILSGNTIYF.

The rearrangement links TRBV25-1 to TRBJ1-2; 7 bases match TRBD1. Germline values: CDR1 MGHDK, CDR2 SYGVNS. With V trimmed by 2 bases and J by 4 bases, 1 base remained unmatched. This CDR3 has 13 amino acids. As DNA, the CDR3 is TGTGCCAGCAGTGAAGCAGGGGGCTATGGCTACACCTTC. Its protein is CASSEAGGYGYTF.

The CDR3: CASSFFLAGGPYTQYF. The CDR3 nucleotides are TGTGCCAGCAGCTTCTTCCTAGCGGGAGGGCCATATACGCAGTATTTT. The V and J genes are TRBV7-2 and TRBJ2-3; TRBD2 matches 12 bases. Germline trimming cut 3 bases from V and 7 bases from J; bases unmatched to any gene: 8. There are 16 residues in the CDR3. Germline CDR1 is SGHTA and CDR2 is FQGNSA. The complete variable domain, with remaining parts taken from reference TRBV7-2 and TRBJ2-3, reads GAGVSQSPSNKVTEKGKDVELRCDPISGHTALYWYRQSLGQGLEFLIYFQGNSAPDKSGLPSDRFSAERTGGSVSTLTIQRTQQEDSAVYLCASSFFLAGGPYTQYFGPGTRLTVL.

This sequence joins TRBV5-1 and TRBJ2-5; 13 bases map to TRBD2. The junction had 9 bases not matched to a gene; V was cut back by 4 bases and J by 3 bases. The CDR3 length is 17 residues. Germline V lookup: CDR1 SGHRS, CDR2 YFSETQ. In nucleotides, the CDR3 is TGCGCCAGCAGCCCGCCGGGACTAGCGGGATCAGAAGAGACCCAGTACTTC. This translates into CASSPPGLAGSEETQYF.

The genes are TRBV27 and TRBJ1-2; TRBD1 matches 9 bases. CDR1 and CDR2 from the germline V gene are MNHEY and SMNVEV (reference sequence). V lost 5 bases and J lost 4; bases outside the gene matches: 8. This CDR3 region has 15 residues. The CDR3 region is CASSPGQGSGYGYTF. The CDR3 nucleotides read TGTGCCAGCAGTCCGGGACAGGGTAGTGGCTATGGCTACACCTTC.

V and J are TRBV24-1 and TRBJ2-2, with no clear D. Germline V gene data show CDR1 as KGHDR and CDR2 as SFDVKD. V was clipped by 9 bases and J by 1 base, with 8 bases between them. The CDR3 has 13 amino acids. CDR3 in amino acids: CATWSGNTGELFF. The CDR3 region has the DNA TGTGCCACCTGGTCAGGGAACACCGGGGAGCTGTTTTTT.